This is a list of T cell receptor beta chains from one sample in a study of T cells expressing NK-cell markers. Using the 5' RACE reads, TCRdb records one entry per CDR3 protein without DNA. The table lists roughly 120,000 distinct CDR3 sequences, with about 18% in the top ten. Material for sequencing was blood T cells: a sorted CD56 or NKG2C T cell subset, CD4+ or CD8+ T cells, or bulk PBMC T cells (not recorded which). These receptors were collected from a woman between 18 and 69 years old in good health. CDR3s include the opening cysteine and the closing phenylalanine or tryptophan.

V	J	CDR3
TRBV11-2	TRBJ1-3	CASSLGFGNTIYF
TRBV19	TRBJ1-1	CASARTGAAEAFF
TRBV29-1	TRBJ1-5	CSVMTGGSNQPQHF
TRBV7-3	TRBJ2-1	CAVLSGRGYNEQFF
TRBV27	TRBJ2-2	CASSSLGTGRIGRVNTGELFF
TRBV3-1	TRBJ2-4	CASPPKAVAKNIQYF
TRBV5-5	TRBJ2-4	CASSLAGKNIQYF
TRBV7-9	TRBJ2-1	CASSLGWGQGANEQFF
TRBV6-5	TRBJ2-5	CASSYSLSGREETQYF
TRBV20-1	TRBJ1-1	CSASWTSTEAFF
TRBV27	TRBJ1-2	CASSLSGGGLYGYTF
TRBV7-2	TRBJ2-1	CASSLTGTFSYNEQFF
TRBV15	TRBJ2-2	CATSRDVNTGELFF
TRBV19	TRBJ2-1	CASRANTFPYNEQFF
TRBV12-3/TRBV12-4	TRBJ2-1	CASSFGTSGVDEQFF
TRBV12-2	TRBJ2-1	CASRPGPLAGVNEQFF
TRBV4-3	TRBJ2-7	CASSQELGSYEQYF
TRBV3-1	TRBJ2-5	CASSLVGRGADETQYF
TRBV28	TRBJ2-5	CASTLRDTVETQYF
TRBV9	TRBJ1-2	CASSDSRDRGDYGYTF
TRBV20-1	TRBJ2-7	CSARGASSYEQYF
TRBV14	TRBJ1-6	CASSHHRGPNSPLHF
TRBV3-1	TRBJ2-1	CASSGPGEQFF
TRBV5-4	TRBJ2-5	CASSSGLAGQETQYF
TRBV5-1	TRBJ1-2	CASSQENSYGYTF
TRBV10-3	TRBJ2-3	CAISPLGVWGTDTQYF
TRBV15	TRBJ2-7	CATSSRLALAYEQYF
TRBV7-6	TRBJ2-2	CASSLVPLTATNTGELFF
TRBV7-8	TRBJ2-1	CASSLVRGHAEQFF